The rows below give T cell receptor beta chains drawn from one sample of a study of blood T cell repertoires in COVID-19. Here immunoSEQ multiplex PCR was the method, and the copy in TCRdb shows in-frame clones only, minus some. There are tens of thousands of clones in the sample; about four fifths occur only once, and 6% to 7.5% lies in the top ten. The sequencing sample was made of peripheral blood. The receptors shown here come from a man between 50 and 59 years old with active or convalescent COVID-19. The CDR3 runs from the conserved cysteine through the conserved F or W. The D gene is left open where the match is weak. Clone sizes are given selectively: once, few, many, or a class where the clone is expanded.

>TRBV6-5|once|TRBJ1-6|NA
TGTGCCAGCAGACCTCTCAGGGGTTCACCCCTCCACTTT
CASRPLRGSPLHF
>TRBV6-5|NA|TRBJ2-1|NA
TGTGCCAGCAGCCGAGCCCCTGACAGTTTTTATGAGCAGTTCTTC
CASSRAPDSFYEQFF
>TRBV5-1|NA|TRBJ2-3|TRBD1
TGCGCCAGCAGCGGAAGGACAGGGGGCTCTGATACGCAGTATTTT
CASSGRTGGSDTQYF
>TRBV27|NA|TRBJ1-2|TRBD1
TGTGCCAGCAGTCGGGACAGGGAAAACTATGGCTACACCTTC
CASSRDRENYGYTF
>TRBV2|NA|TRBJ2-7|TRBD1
TGTGCCAGCACTGGACAGGGGGGGAGGTATAGTTACGAGCAGTACTTC
CASTGQGGRYSYEQYF
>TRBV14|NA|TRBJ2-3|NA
TGTGCCAGCAGCCAAGGGGGGACGACTAGAACAGATACGCAGTATTTT
CASSQGGTTRTDTQYF
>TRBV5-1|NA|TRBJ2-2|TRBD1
TGCGCCAGCAGCACCGGACAGGCTCACACCGGGGAGCTGTTTTTT
CASSTGQAHTGELFF
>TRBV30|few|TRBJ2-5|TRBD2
TGTGCCTGGAGTGTAACCCAGCGGGGGGGCCCTGAGACCCAGTACTTC
CAWSVTQRGGPETQYF
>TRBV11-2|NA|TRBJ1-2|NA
TGTGCCAGCAGCTTAGTTCAGGGAATTGGCTACACCTTC
CASSLVQGIGYTF
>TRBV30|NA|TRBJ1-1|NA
TGTGCCTGGAGCGCGCTGCTGGACACTGAAGCTTTCTTT
CAWSALLDTEAFF
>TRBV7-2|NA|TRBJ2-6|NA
TGTGCCAGCAGCTCCACTCAGGGTTTTGGGGCCAACGTCCTGACTTTC
CASSSTQGFGANVLTF
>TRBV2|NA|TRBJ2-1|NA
TGTGCCAGCAGACGGACAGTCTTATTCTCCTACAATGAGCAGTTCTTC
CASRRTVLFSYNEQFF
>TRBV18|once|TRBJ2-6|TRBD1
TGTGCCAGCTCACCAAGCGCCCCGGGACAGGGGGGGCTCTCTGGGGCCAACGTCCTGACTTTC
CASSPSAPGQGGLSGANVLTF
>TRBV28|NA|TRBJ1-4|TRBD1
TGTGCCAGCAGTTTCCTTGACAGGGGAACTAATGAAAAACTGTTTTTT
CASSFLDRGTNEKLFF
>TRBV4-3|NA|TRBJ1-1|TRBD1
TGCGCCAGCAGCCAAGATGGACAGGGGAACACTGAAGCTTTCTTT
CASSQDGQGNTEAFF
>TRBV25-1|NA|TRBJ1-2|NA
TGTGCCAGCAGCCGGACAGATTTCTATGGCTACACCTTC
CASSRTDFYGYTF
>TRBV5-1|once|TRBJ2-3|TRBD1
TGCGCCAGCAGCTGGGGACAGTCCACAGATACGCAGTATTTT
CASSWGQSTDTQYF
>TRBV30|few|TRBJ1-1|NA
TGTGCCTGGCAGGGAAGGAGCACTGAAGCTTTCTTT
CAWQGRSTEAFF
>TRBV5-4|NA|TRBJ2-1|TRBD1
TGTGCCAGCAGCGGGACAGGGGGGATGAATGAGCAGTTCTTC
CASSGTGGMNEQFF
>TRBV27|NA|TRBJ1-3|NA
TGTGCCAGCAGTTTAAGGGCAGGGACTTACTCTGGAAACACCATATATTTT
CASSLRAGTYSGNTIYF
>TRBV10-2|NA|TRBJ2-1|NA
TGCGCCAGCAGACCCTTCAGCGGCTCCTACAATGAGCAGTTCTTC
CASRPFSGSYNEQFF
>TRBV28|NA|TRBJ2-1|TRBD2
TGTGCCAGCACTGGTAGCGGGAGGAGCTCCTACAATGAGCAGTTCTTC
CASTGSGRSSYNEQFF
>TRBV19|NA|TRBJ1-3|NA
TGTGCCGCAGGGGCTCCAGGAAACACCATATATTTT
CAAGAPGNTIYF
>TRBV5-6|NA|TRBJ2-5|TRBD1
TGTGCCAGCAGCTCGGGACAGTTCCAAGAGACCCAGTACTTC
CASSSGQFQETQYF
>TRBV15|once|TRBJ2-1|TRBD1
TGTGCCACCAGCAGAGATGTTGGGCAGGGGGCGCGTGAGCAGTTCTTC
CATSRDVGQGAREQFF
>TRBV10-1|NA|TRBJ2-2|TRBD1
TGCGCCAGCAGTGCCGGGACAGGGGGGACCGGGGAGCTGTTTTTT
CASSAGTGGTGELFF
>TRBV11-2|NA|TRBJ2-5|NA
TGTGCCAGCAGCTTAGGCGTAAAGACCCAGTACTTC
CASSLGVKTQYF
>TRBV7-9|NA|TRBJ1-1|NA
TGTGCCAGCAGCTTAGCAACAGGTCCGAACACTGAAGCTTTCTTT
CASSLATGPNTEAFF
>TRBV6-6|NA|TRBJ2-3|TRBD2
TGTGCCAGCAGTCCGGGACTAGCGGGGGGGTTTGATACGCAGTATTTT
CASSPGLAGGFDTQYF
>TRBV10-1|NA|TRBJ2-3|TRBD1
TGCGCCAGCAGCGGGGGACAGGGGGCAGATACGCAGTATTTT
CASSGGQGADTQYF
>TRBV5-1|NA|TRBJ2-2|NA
TGCGCCAGCACGCGGGACGCGAACACCGGGGAGCTGTTTTTT
CASTRDANTGELFF
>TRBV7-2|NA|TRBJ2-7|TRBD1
TGTGCCAGCAGCTACGGGACAGCTCGCTACGAGCAGTACTTC
CASSYGTARYEQYF
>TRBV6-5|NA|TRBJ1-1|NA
TGTGCCAGCAGAGCGGACCCCAGCGCGGACACTGAAGCTTTCTTT
CASRADPSADTEAFF
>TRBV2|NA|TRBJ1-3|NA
TGTGCCAGCAGTGAGAGTGAAGTGGGCCAGGCTGGCTCTGGAAACACCATATATTTT
CASSESEVGQAGSGNTIYF
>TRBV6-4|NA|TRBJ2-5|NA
TGTGCCAGCAGTGACCTCCTCGAGGGGGTTCCCCAAGAGACCCAGTACTTC
CASSDLLEGVPQETQYF
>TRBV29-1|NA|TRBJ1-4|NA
TGCAGCGTTGAAGTATTGCAGGATGCAACTAATGAAAAACTGTTTTTT
CSVEVLQDATNEKLFF
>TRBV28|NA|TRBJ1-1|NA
TGTGCCAGCAGTTTTGGGGGGGCCCCCATGAACACTGAAGCTTTCTTT
CASSFGGAPMNTEAFF
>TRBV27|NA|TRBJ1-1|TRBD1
TGTGCCAGCAGTCCCGGACAGGGGGCCCCTAAGAACACTGAAGCTTTCTTT
CASSPGQGAPKNTEAFF
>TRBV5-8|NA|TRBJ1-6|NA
TGTGCCAGCAGCTTGGAACGGGGAAGGTCACCCCTCCACTTT
CASSLERGRSPLHF
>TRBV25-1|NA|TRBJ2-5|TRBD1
TGTGCCAGCAGTCGGACAGGGGGCCGCCAAGAGACCCAGTACTTC
CASSRTGGRQETQYF
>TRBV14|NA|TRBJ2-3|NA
TGTGCCAGCAGCTCGGAGGGGCGGGGAGATACGCAGTATTTT
CASSSEGRGDTQYF